The 18 T cell receptor beta chains presented below share a single source sample, sequenced in a study of quantifying T cell responses using KT2 cells (dated by TCRdb to about 2017). About the investigation overall: RNA was DNase-treated and reverse transcribed with TCR alpha and beta constant-region primers, mostly using SuperScript III.

The method was UMI-ligation and nested PCR. The reads were generated on an Illumina MiSeq. A single-stranded oligonucleotide carrying the Illumina SP2 sequence and a UMI was ligated to the cDNA 3' end using T4 RNA ligase 1. PCR1 ran about 4 cycles (98°C 15 s, 69°C 30 s, 72°C 40 s); the beta primer was an equimolar mix of RC1.1 and RC1.2 covering TRBC1 and TRBC2. TCRdb reanalyzed the raw reads on its own, using fastp at Q25 for trimming and MiXCR for clone calling, and kept in-frame beta chains. A single entry per CDR3 protein holds the most common genes and DNA from its merged rows. The sample includes tens of thousands of distinct CDR3 sequences, with 9% to 15% observed a single time. The ten largest make up roughly 10% of the sample. What was sequenced was PBMCs spiked with cells of the T cell clone KT2. Receptors were obtained from a human donor.

This clonotype has a handful of counts. The rearrangement links TRBV7-2 to TRBJ1-5, with D maybe TRBD1 (5 bases). V lost 2 bases and J 6 bases, leaving 8 bases between the germline ends. Germline V CDR1 and CDR2: SGHTA, FQGNSA. CDR3 length: 13 amino acids. The DNA for the CDR3 is TGTGCCAGCAGCTTACAGGGCGGTCAGCCCCAGCATTTT. It codes for CASSLQGGQPQHF.

This clonotype turned up a few times. The rearrangement uses TRBV3-1 and TRBJ2-1; 10 bases align to TRBD2. V was pared by 1 base and J by 10 bases, with 10 bases of the junction left unmatched. From germline, CDR1 is LGHDT and CDR2 YNNKEL (reference sequence). This CDR3 is 16 amino acids long. The CDR3 is CASSQGDSGRLEEQFF. The CDR3, as DNA: TGTGCCAGCAGCCAAGGTGATAGCGGGAGGCTAGAGGAGCAGTTCTTC.

This clonotype was detected ten times or more. The chain carries TRBV5-1 and TRBJ2-6, with a weak D call TRBD2 (5 bases). The germline gives CDR1 SGHRS, CDR2 YFSETQ. V shed 0 bases and J shed 0 bases, with 7 bases lying between them. The CDR3 extends over 16 amino acids. The DNA of the CDR3 is TGCGCCAGCAGCTTGGACGGGAACTCTGGGGCCAACGTCCTGACTTTC. Its translation: CASSLDGNSGANVLTF.

This chain connects TRBV14 to TRBJ1-6; D is unclear. V was pared by 0 bases and J by 6 bases, with 9 bases between. Looked up from germline, CDR1 is SGHDN and CDR2 is FVKESK. The CDR3 length is 15 residues. CDR3 DNA: TGTGCCAGCAGCCAAGATAAAGGAATTAATTCACCCCTCCACTTT. Translating it yields CASSQDKGINSPLHF. The whole variable domain, remainder taken from reference TRBV14 and TRBJ1-6, is EAGVTQFPSHSVIEKGQTVTLRCDPISGHDNLYWYRRVMGKEIKFLLHFVKESKQDESGMPNNRFLAERTGGTYSTLKVQPAELEDSGVYFCASSQDKGINSPLHFGNGTRLTVT.

This clonotype turned up a few times. The chain has TRBV6-1 and TRBJ2-2; 8 bases agree with TRBD1. Germline trimming cut 5 bases from V and 5 bases from J; bases unmatched to any gene: 4. This CDR3 spans 14 amino acids. Germline assignment: CDR1 MNHNS and CDR2 SASEGT. The CDR3 DNA follows: TGTGCCAGCAGTCGGACAGGGAAGACCGGGGAGCTGTTTTTT. It yields the protein CASSRTGKTGELFF.

This chain connects TRBV7-9 to TRBJ1-1; TRBD1 agrees at 7 bases. Unmatched junction bases numbered 3, after V lost 10 bases and J lost 1 base. This CDR3 is 12 amino acids long. The germline CDR1 and CDR2 sequences are SEHNR and FQNEAQ (reference sequence). CDR3: CATNRGNTEAFF. The CDR3 DNA is TGTGCCACGAACAGGGGGAACACTGAAGCTTTCTTT.

The V and J genes are TRBV4-1 and TRBJ2-7; possible D gene TRBD1, 6 bases. This CDR3 spans 15 amino acids. The germline V gene has CDR1 MGHRA and CDR2 YSYEKL. The V gene lost 7 bases and the J gene lost 2 bases, with 18 bases spanning the gap. The CDR3 DNA sequence: TGCGCCAGCAACTACAGGGCCGCCGGCACCTACGAGCAGTACTTC. This translates into CASNYRAAGTYEQYF.

This chain joins TRBV6-5 and TRBJ2-7, with D perhaps TRBD1 or TRBD2 (5 bases each). This CDR3 has 13 amino acids. Germline V gene lookup returns CDR1 MNHEY and CDR2 SVGAGI. Trimming removed 2 bases from V and 5 bases from J, with 10 bases in between. The CDR3 coding sequence is TGTGCCAGCAGTTACGGGACGGATAACGAGCAGTACTTC. The encoded protein is CASSYGTDNEQYF.

This chain joins TRBV7-9 and TRBJ1-1; the D is unclear. This CDR3 region has 15 residues. Between the trimmed V and J ends, which lost 5 bases and 0 bases, there was a span of 13 bases. Looked up from germline, CDR1 is SEHNR and CDR2 is FQNEAQ (reference sequence). CDR3 loop: CASSPVRSVNTEAFF. The CDR3 region has the DNA TGTGCCAGCAGCCCCGTCCGTTCCGTGAACACTGAAGCTTTCTTT. Full variable domain (rest looked up from reference TRBV7-9 and TRBJ1-1): DTGVSQNPRHKITKRGQNVTFRCDPISEHNRLYWYRQTLGQGPEFLTYFQNEAQLEKSRLLSDRFSAERPKGSFSTLEIQRTEQGDSAMYLCASSPVRSVNTEAFFGQGTRLTVV.

The gene calls are TRBV6-5 and TRBJ1-1; unclear D gene. V was cut by 0 bases and J by 1 base, with 15 bases left in between. Germline loops: CDR1 MNHEY, CDR2 SVGAGI. The CDR3 runs to 17 residues. DNA for the CDR3: TGTGCCAGCAGTTACTCGGATTCTGGTGCGGGGAACACTGAAGCTTTCTTT. It is translated as CASSYSDSGAGNTEAFF.

The CDR3 loop is CSASIPPSGELFF. In DNA, the CDR3 is TGCAGTGCTAGTATCCCCCCCTCCGGGGAGCTGTTTTTT. The chain uses TRBV20-1 and TRBJ2-2; D is unclear. CDR1 DFQATT and CDR2 SNEGSKA come from the germline V gene (reference sequence). The CDR3 is 13 residues long. V was pared by 3 bases and J by 6 bases, with 11 bases between.

J is TRBJ2-3 and V is TRBV7-9, with 7 bases that match TRBD1. CDR3 length equals 14 residues. V lost 4 bases to trimming and J lost 6 bases; unmatched junction nucleotides: 7. From germline, CDR1 is SEHNR and CDR2 FQNEAQ (reference sequence). The CDR3 spells CASSSGQPHDTQYF. Here the CDR3 DNA reads TGTGCCAGCAGCTCGGGACAGCCGCATGATACGCAGTATTTT.

This clonotype has a handful of counts. The V gene is TRBV2, the J gene TRBJ2-5; 9 positions match TRBD2. Germline assignment: CDR1 SNHLY and CDR2 FYNNEI. Trimming removed 6 bases from V and 6 bases from J; junction bases left unmatched: 8. The CDR3 spans 14 residues. CDR3: CASSAGLALKTQYF. The DNA of the CDR3 is TGTGCCAGCAGCGCGGGACTAGCATTGAAGACCCAGTACTTC.

This chain joins TRBV20-1 and TRBJ1-1; possibly TRBD1 for D (5 bases). Germline V gene sequence: CDR1 DFQATT, CDR2 SNEGSKA (reference sequence). The CDR3 has 12 residues. Trimming stripped 0 bases from V and 5 bases from J, with 7 bases between. The CDR3, as DNA: TGCAGTGCTAGAGAGGGGGAAACTGAAGCTTTCTTT. Translated, it gives CSAREGETEAFF.

This sequence joins TRBV6-2 or TRBV6-3 and TRBJ2-5, with D tentatively TRBD1 (6 bases). V was clipped by 8 bases and J by 2 bases, with 12 bases between them. CDR1 is MNHEY, CDR2 SVGEGT, per germline. The CDR3 sequence is 13 residues long. In DNA form, the CDR3 reads TGTGCCAGCCTGGGACAAATACAAGAGACCCAGTACTTC. It yields the protein CASLGQIQETQYF.

This clonotype was detected only a few times. The rearrangement links TRBV4-1 to TRBJ1-5, with D maybe TRBD1 (5 bases). Trimming removed 3 bases from V and 7 bases from J, with 13 bases in between. The CDR3 sequence is 14 residues long. CDR1 and CDR2 from the germline V gene are MGHRA and YSYEKL. The DNA of the CDR3 is TGCGCCAGCAGCCATTTTCCAGGGAACCAGCCCCAGCATTTT. This translates into CASSHFPGNQPQHF.

The chain links TRBV6-6 to TRBJ1-1, with 7 bases aligning to TRBD1. From germline, CDR1 is MNHNY and CDR2 SVGAGI (reference sequence). CDR3 length: 14 amino acids. V lost 2 bases, J lost 1 base, and 1 base stayed unmatched. The CDR3 spells CASSYDRANTEAFF. The DNA for the CDR3 is TGTGCCAGCAGTTACGACAGGGCGAACACTGAAGCTTTCTTT.

The chain combines TRBV12-3 or TRBV12-4 with TRBJ2-3; D gene ambiguous. The CDR3 spans 12 residues. V was clipped by 5 bases and J by 4 bases, with 7 bases between them. CDR3 DNA: TGTGCCAGCAGTAGCTCTGCAGATACGCAGTATTTT. This sequence encodes CASSSSADTQYF.